This T cell receptor beta chain emerged from a study of T cells after yellow fever vaccination. Whole-study findings and limits: A limited proportion of clonotypes was detected within both the CD4 and CD8 compartments.

This clonotype was counted only a few times. Antigen specificity is unknown. Researchers made TCR cDNA using 5'RACE template switching, and this step added a universal primer site and UMIs. MiXCR was run by TCRdb on the 5' RACE reads, yielding one entry per CDR3 protein. The table shows a few hundred thousand distinct CDR3 sequences, with 6.9% occurring only once. Trimming cost V 3 bases and J 4 bases; bases outside gene matches: 4. The CDR3 spans 15 residues. CDR1 and CDR2 (germline): SGHNT, YYREEE (reference sequence). V is TRBV5-4 and J is TRBJ2-2; 9 bases fit TRBD2. This clonotype was sampled from a man aged 25-45 years who received the YFV17D yellow fever vaccine. The sample consisted of CD4+ T cells sorted from PBMCs, taken 15 days after the yellow fever booster vaccination. The CDR3, as DNA: TGTGCCAGCAGCTCAGCGGGAGGATCCACCGGGGAGCTGTTTTTT. Its protein is CASSSAGGSTGELFF.